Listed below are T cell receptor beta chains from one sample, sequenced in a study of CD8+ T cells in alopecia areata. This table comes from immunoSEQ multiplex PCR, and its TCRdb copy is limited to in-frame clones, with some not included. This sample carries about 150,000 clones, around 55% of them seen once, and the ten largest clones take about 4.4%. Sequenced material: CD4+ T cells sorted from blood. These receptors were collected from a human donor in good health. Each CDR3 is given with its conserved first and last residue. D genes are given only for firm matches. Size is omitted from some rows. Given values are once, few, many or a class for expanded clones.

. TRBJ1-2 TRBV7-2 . TGTGCCAGCAAAGGCATCGATGGCTACACCTTC CASKGIDGYTF
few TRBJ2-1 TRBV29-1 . TGCAGCGTTGAACGAGCGGCAAGCTACAATGAGCAGTTCTTC CSVERAASYNEQFF
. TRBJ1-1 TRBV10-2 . TGCGCCAGCAGTCCCCTGGACGGGACTGAAGCTTTCTTT CASSPLDGTEAFF
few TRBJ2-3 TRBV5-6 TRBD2 TGTGCCAGCAGCTTTGTCCCGGGACTAGCGGGAGGGCCGAGAGATACGCAGTATTTT CASSFVPGLAGGPRDTQYF
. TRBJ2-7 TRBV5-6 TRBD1 TGTGCCAGCAGCTTGGGACAGGGGGCAAAAGGCTACGAGCAGTACTTC CASSLGQGAKGYEQYF
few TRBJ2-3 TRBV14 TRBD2 TGTGCCAGCAGCCAACGGGACTACACAGATACGCAGTATTTT CASSQRDYTDTQYF
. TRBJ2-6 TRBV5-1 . TGCGCCAGCAGCCCTGGAGGAACACCCGGGGCCAACGTCCTGACTTTC CASSPGGTPGANVLTF
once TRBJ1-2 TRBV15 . TGTGCCACCAGCAGAATGACCCCTTCTAACTATGGCTACACCTTC CATSRMTPSNYGYTF
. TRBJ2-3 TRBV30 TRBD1 TGTGCCTGGAGTTCCCACAGGGGTAGGCAGTATTTT CAWSSHRGRQYF
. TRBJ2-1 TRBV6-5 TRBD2 TGTGCCAGCAGTTATAGCGGGGATGAGCAGTTCTTC CASSYSGDEQFF
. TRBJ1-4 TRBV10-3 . TGTGCCATCAGTGAGTCATCTGGCCGACCAACTAATGAAAAACTGTTTTTT CAISESSGRPTNEKLFF
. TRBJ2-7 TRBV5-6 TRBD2 TGTGCCAGCAGCGAGGGACTAGCGGGTTTCTACGAGCAGTACTTC CASSEGLAGFYEQYF
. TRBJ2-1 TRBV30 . TGTGCCTGGCTAATGGGCTTCAATGAGCAGTTCTTC CAWLMGFNEQFF
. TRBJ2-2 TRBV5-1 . TGCGCCAGCAGCCTGCGGGTTGCGAACACCGGGGAGCTGTTTTTT CASSLRVANTGELFF
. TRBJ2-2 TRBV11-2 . TGTGCCAGCAGCCTACTGGGACCCGGTCGGTACACCGGGGAGCTGTTTTTT CASSLLGPGRYTGELFF
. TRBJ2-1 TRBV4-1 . TGCGCCAGCAGCCAGGGGCTCCTAATCAGAACCCACTACAATGAGCAGTTCTTC CASSQGLLIRTHYNEQFF
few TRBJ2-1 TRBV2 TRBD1 TGTGCCAGCAGAGAGGACAGGAGGACTGAGCAGTTCTTC CASREDRRTEQFF
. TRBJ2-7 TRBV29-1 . TGCAGCGTTGGCGCTAGCGTTACCTACGAGCAGTACTTC CSVGASVTYEQYF
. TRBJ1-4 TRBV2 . TGTGCCAGCAGTGAGGAGGAAAAACTGTTTTTT CASSEEEKLFF
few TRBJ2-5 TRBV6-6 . TGTGCCAGCAGTTATCGCGGGGTTAGGGAGACCCAGTACTTC CASSYRGVRETQYF
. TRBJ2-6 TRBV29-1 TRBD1 TGCAGCGTAGCCGGGACAGGGACTGCTGGGGCCAACGTCCTGACTTTC CSVAGTGTAGANVLTF
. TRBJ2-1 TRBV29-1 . TGCAGCCATAAGGCAGAACCGAACAATGAGCAGTTCTTC CSHKAEPNNEQFF
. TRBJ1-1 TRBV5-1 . TGCGCCAGCAGCTTGGAAGGCAGGGTGGGGACTGAAGCTTTCTTT CASSLEGRVGTEAFF
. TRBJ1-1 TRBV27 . TGTGCCAGCAGTTTAACTCCCCCGGGGACTGAAGCTTTCTTT CASSLTPPGTEAFF
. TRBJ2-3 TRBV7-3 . TGTGCCAGCAGCTTGAACGCAGATACGCAGTATTTT CASSLNADTQYF
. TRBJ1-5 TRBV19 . TGTGCCAGTAGGAGCATTCAGCCCCAGCATTTT CASRSIQPQHF
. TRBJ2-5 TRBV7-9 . TGTGCCAGCAGCTTAGATGGGTTAGCCGGGAGCCAAGAGACCCAGTACTTC CASSLDGLAGSQETQYF
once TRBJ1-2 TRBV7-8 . TGTGCCAGCAGCTGGGCCGGGGAATGGAATGGCTACACCTTC CASSWAGEWNGYTF
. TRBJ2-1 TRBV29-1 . TGCAGCGGTTTATTAGCGCGAAATGAGCAGTTCTTC CSGLLARNEQFF
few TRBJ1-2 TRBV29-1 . TGCAGCGTCAAACTTTCGACAGAAACCTATGGCTACACCTTC CSVKLSTETYGYTF
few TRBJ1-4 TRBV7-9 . TGTGCCAGCAGCCCCAACTGGGGGCAAGAAAAACTGTTTTTT CASSPNWGQEKLFF
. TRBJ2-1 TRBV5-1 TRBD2 TGCGCCAGCAGCAAGGGACTAGCGGGAGGAGTGGATGAGCAGTTCTTC CASSKGLAGGVDEQFF
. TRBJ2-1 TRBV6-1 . TGTGCCAGCAGTTCGGTGGCCTACAATGAGCAGTTCTTC CASSSVAYNEQFF
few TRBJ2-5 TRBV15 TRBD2 TGTGCCACCGGCGTCTGGGGAGGGGAGACCCAGTACTTC CATGVWGGETQYF
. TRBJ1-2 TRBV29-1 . TGCAGCGTTGCGGAGGGATCATATGGCTACACCTTC CSVAEGSYGYTF
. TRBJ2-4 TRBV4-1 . TGCGCCAGCAGCCAAGACATACCGGCCAAAAACATTCAGTACTTC CASSQDIPAKNIQYF
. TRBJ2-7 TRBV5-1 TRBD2 TGCGCCAGCAGCTTGGCCCTAGCGGGAGTCTCCGAGCAGTACTTC CASSLALAGVSEQYF
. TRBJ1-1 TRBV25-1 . TGTGCCAGCAGTGGACCCTTTTGGGGGCGCTACACTGAAGCTTTCTTT CASSGPFWGRYTEAFF
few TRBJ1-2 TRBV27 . TGTGCCAGCAGTTTGAAGGAGATTAACTATGGCTACACCTTC CASSLKEINYGYTF
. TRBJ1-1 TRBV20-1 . TGCAGTGGCCGGGACAACACTGAAGCTTTCTTT CSGRDNTEAFF
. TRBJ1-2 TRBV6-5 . TGTGCCAGCAGCTGGAGCAGTCTGGGGGGCTACACCTTC CASSWSSLGGYTF
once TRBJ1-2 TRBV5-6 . TGTGCCAGCAGCTTGTCGCGGTCTGGCTACACCTTC CASSLSRSGYTF
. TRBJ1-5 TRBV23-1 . TGCGCCAGCAGTAGGAGGGAGAGCAATCAGCCCCAGCATTTT CASSRRESNQPQHF
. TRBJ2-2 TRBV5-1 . TGCGCCAGCAGCCATTGGACAGTCAACACCGGGGAGCTGTTTTTT CASSHWTVNTGELFF
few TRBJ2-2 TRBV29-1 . TGCAGCGTCAGGGTACCAAGTCCGAACACCGGGGAGCTGTTTTTT CSVRVPSPNTGELFF
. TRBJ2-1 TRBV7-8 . TGTGCCAGCAGCTTACGAAGGGGTTACAATGAGCAGTTCTTC CASSLRRGYNEQFF
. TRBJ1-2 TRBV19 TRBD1 TGTGCCAGTATCGGGCGGACAGGGGGCGAATTACGGTATGGCTACACCTTC CASIGRTGGELRYGYTF
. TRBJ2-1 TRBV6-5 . TGTGCCAGCAGTTACTTACCCGGGACGACAAATGAGCAGTTCTTC CASSYLPGTTNEQFF
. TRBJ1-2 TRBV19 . TGTGCCAGTAGCCAGGGGAGAAGTCCAAATGGCTACACCTTC CASSQGRSPNGYTF
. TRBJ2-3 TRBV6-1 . TGTGCCAGCAGGGACAAGGGGCGGGACGCAGATACGCAGTATTTT CASRDKGRDADTQYF
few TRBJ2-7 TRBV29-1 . TGCAGCGTTGTAGCCGGGGTCGAGCAGTACTTC CSVVAGVEQYF
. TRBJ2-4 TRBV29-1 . TGCAGCGGCGTAGGGGGGAACATTCAGTACTTC CSGVGGNIQYF
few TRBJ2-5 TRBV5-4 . TGTGCCAGCGGATACGAAGAGACCCAGTACTTC CASGYEETQYF
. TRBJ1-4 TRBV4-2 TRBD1 TGTGCCAGCAGCCAGACTGCCGGGACAGGTGAAAAACTGTTTTTT CASSQTAGTGEKLFF
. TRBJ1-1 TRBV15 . TGTGCCACCAGCAGAGATGATGACACTGAAGCTTTCTTT CATSRDDDTEAFF
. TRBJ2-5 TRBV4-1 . TGCGCCAGCAGCCAAGATGCCGGGCGGCTAGCCCGCGAGACCCAGTACTTC CASSQDAGRLARETQYF
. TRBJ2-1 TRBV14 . TGTGCCAGCAGCCACAGGGGTAGGGATGAGCAGTTCTTC CASSHRGRDEQFF
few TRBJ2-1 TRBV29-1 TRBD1 TGCAGCGTTTTCGGACAGGGAAGAGACTCTGAGCAGTTCTTC CSVFGQGRDSEQFF
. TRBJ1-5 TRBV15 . TGTGCCACCAGCCAACTAAGGGAACATAGCAATCAGCCCCAGCATTTT CATSQLREHSNQPQHF